One T cell receptor (beta chain) is described in this entry. The antigen is undetermined. Unique molecular identifiers were incorporated during preparation of the TCRbeta library. MiXCR, run by TCRdb on the PCR reads, gives a single entry per CDR3 protein. The sample records some 600,000 distinct CDR3 sequences, 10% to 15% being singletons. This sample is part of a study of T-cell reconstitution after alpha-beta-depleted transplantation in children. Whole-study findings and limits: The origin of high day-60 TCRbeta diversity in some patients lay in surviving recipient T cells and thymic progenitors. The origin of alpha-beta T cells about two months after transplant was reportedly several hundred expanded graft clones. One year after transplant, T-cell counts and diversity came mostly from newly produced T cells.

V was shortened by 1 base and J by 3 bases, with 16 bases between the two germline ends. Germline assignment: CDR1 KGHDR and CDR2 SFDVKD. This CDR3 is 17 amino acids long. The sample was PBMCs, mostly from graft donor cells, taken 360 days after TCRalphabeta/CD19-depleted stem cell transplant. This chain uses TRBV24-1 with TRBJ2-3; possibly TRBD1 for D (5 bases). The clonotype originates from a male patient younger than 18 who had a stem cell transplant for acute myeloid leukemia, so the T cells may come from the graft donor. CDR3: CATSDFGRGAATDTQYF. The CDR3 bases are TGTGCCACCAGTGATTTTGGAAGGGGCGCGGCGACAGATACGCAGTATTTT.